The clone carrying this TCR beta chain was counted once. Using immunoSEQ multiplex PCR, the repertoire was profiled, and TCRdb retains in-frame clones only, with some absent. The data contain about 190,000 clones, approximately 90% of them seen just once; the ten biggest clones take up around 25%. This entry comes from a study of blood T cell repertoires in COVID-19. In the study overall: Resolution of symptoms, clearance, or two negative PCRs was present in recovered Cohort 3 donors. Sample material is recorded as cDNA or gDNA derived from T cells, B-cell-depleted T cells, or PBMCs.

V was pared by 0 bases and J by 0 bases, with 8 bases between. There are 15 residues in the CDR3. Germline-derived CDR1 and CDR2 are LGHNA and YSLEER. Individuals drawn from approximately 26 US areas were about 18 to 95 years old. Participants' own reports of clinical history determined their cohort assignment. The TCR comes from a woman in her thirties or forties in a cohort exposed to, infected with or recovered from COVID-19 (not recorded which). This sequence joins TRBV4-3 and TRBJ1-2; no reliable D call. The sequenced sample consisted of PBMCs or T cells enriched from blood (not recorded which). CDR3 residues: CASSQDLAPNYGYTF. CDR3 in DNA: TGCGCCAGCAGCCAAGATCTGGCTCCTAACTATGGCTACACCTTC.